This T cell receptor (beta chain) derives from a study of vaccination and CD4 T cells after COVID-19. Study as a whole: The authors exposed cells to overlapping spike peptides derived from SARS-CoV-2, HCoV-NL63, HCoV-OC43 and HCoV-229E. Findings and limits, study-wide: Researchers report that a median about 87% of reactive clones in convalescent patients surfaced only post-vaccination. The great majority, 304 of 307 vaccine-specific clones, proved spike mono-reactive in convalescent patients.

Regarding treatment: roughly 10-day PBMC culture with coronavirus spike peptide pools or control peptides (ViraFEST assay). With the Oncomine TCR Beta short-read assay, DNA from cultured CD4+ T cells was sequenced. TCRdb reanalysed the PCR reads using MiXCR and keeps one entry per CDR3 protein. The table lists some 13,000 distinct CDR3 sequences, roughly 56% of them singletons. CDR1 is DFQATT, CDR2 SNEGSKA, per germline (reference sequence). CDR3 length: 14 residues. Trimming removed 3 bases at V and 5 bases at J, with 16 bases between. On this clonotype itself: Its antigen is still unknown.

This clonotype originated in a human donor who had recovered from COVID-19. The chain links TRBV20-1 to TRBJ2-5; the D gene could be TRBD1 or TRBD2 (5 bases each). The sequencing sample was made of CD4+ T cells from blood, cultured in vitro. The CDR3 spells CSARLGTLRETQYF. Written as DNA, the CDR3 is TGCAGTGCTAGGTTAGGGACCCTTCGGGAGACCCAGTACTTC.